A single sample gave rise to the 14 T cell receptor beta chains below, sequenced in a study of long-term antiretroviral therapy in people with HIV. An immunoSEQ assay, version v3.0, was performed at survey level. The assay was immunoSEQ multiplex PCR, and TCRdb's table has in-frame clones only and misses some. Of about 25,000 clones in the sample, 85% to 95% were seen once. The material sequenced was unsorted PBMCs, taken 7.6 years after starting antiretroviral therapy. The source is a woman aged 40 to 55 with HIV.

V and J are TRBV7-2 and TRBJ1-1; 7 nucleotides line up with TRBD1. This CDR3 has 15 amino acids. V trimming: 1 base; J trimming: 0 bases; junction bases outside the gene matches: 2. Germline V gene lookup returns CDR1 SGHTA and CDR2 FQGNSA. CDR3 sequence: CASSLGTGMNTEAFF. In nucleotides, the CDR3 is TGTGCCAGCAGCTTAGGGACAGGAATGAACACTGAAGCTTTCTTT.

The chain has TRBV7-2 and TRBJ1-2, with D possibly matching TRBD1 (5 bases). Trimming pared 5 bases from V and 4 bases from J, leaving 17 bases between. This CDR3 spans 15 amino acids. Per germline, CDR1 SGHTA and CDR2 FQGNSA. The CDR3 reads CASSQGWVGSYGYTF. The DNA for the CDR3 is TGTGCCAGCAGCCAGGGATGGGTGGGGAGCTATGGCTACACCTTC. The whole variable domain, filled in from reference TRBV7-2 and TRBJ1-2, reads GAGVSQSPSNKVTEKGKDVELRCDPISGHTALYWYRQSLGQGLEFLIYFQGNSAPDKSGLPSDRFSAERTGGSVSTLTIQRTQQEDSAVYLCASSQGWVGSYGYTFGSGTRLTVV.

The DNA of the CDR3 is TGTGCCAGCAGCCCGGGACAGTCCTATGGCTACACCTTC. Translation: CASSPGQSYGYTF. The chain employs TRBV5-6 and TRBJ1-2, with 7 bases aligning to TRBD1. Germline loops: CDR1 SGHDT, CDR2 YYEEEE. The CDR3 has 13 amino acids. J gave up 4 bases and V 4 bases, and 4 bases lay outside the gene matches.

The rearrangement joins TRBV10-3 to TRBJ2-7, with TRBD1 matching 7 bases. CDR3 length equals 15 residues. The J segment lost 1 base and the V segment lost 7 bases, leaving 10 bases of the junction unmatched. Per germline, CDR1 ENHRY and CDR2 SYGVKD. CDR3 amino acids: CAITDRDRPSYEQYF. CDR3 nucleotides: TGTGCCATCACCGACAGGGACCGGCCTTCCTACGAGCAGTACTTC.

The CDR3 spells CASSPRGALEPGELFF. The CDR3 DNA reads TGTGCCAGCAGCCCCCGAGGGGCCCTGGAACCCGGGGAGCTGTTTTTT. This sequence joins TRBV9 and TRBJ2-2; D assignment may be TRBD1 or TRBD2 (5 bases each). The V and J ends lost 4 bases and 6 bases respectively, with 19 bases between them. The CDR3 covers 16 residues. Looked up from germline, CDR1 is SGDLS and CDR2 is YYNGEE.

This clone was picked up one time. The CDR3 DNA follows: TGTGCCAGCTCATTTAAGGACAGGAACACTGAAGCTTTCTTT. It codes for CASSFKDRNTEAFF. The chain couples TRBV18 to TRBJ1-1; D is possibly TRBD1 (6 bases). The germline V gene encodes CDR1 KGHSH and CDR2 LQKENI. Trimming took off 5 bases at V and 1 base at J, with 11 bases between the two ends. The CDR3 runs to 14 residues.

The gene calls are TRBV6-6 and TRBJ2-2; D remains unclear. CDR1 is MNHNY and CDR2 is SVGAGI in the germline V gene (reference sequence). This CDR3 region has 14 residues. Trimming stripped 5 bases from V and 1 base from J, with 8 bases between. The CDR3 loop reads CASSTPMNTGELFF. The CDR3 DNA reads TGTGCCAGCAGTACTCCCATGAACACCGGGGAGCTGTTTTTT.

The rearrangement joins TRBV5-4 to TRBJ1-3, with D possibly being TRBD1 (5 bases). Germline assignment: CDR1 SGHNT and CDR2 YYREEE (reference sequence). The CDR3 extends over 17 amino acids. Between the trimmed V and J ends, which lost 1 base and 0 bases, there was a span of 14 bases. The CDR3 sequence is CASSLSPGGTSGNTIYF. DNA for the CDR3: TGTGCCAGCAGCTTGTCCCCGGGGGGAACCTCTGGAAACACCATATATTTT.

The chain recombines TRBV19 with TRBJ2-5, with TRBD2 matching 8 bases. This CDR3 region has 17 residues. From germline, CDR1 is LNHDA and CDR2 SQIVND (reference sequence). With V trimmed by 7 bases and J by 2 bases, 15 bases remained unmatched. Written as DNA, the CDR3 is TGTGCCAGTACTTTGAGTATGGCTAGCGGGCGGCAAGAGACCCAGTACTTC. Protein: CASTLSMASGRQETQYF.

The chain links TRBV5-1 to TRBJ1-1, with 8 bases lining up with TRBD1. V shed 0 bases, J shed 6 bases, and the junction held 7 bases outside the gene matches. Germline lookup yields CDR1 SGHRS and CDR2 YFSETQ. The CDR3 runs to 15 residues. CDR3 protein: CASSLGTGQVAEAFF. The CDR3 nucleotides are TGCGCCAGCAGCTTGGGGACAGGGCAGGTCGCTGAAGCTTTCTTT.

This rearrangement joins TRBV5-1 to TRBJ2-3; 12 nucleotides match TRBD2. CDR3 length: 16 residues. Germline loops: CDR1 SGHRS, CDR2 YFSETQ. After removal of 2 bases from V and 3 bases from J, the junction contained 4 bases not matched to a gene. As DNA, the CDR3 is TGCGCCAGCAGCTTACTAGCGGGGGGCTTAACAGATACGCAGTATTTT. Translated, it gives CASSLLAGGLTDTQYF.

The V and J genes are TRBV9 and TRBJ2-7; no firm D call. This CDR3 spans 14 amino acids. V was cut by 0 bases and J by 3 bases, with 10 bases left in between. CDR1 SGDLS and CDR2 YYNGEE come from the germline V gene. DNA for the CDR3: TGTGCCAGCAGCGTAGGGCCTGAAGGCTACGAGCAGTACTTC. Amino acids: CASSVGPEGYEQYF.

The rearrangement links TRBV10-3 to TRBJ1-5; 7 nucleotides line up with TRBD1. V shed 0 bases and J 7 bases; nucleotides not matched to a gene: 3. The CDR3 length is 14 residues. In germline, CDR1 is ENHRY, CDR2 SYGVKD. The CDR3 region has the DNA TGTGCCATCAGTGAGTCGACAGGGAGGCAGCCCCAGCATTTT. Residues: CAISESTGRQPQHF.

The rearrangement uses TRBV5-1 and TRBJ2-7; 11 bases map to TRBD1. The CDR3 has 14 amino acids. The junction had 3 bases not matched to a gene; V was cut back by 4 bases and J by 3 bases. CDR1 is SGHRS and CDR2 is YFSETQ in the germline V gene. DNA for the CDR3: TGCGCCAGCAGCATGGGACAGGGGGTCTACGAGCAGTACTTC. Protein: CASSMGQGVYEQYF.